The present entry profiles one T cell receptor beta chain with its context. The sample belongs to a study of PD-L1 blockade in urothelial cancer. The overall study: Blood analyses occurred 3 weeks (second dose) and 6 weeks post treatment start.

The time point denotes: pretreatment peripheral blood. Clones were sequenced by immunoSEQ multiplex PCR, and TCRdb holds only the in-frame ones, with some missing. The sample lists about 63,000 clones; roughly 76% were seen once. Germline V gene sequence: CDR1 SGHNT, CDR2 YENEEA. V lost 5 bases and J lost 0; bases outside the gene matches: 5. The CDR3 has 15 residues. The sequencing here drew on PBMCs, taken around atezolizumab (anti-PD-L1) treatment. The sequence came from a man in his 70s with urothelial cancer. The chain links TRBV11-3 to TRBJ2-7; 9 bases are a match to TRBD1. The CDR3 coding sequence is TGTGCCAGCAGCCTTACAGGGGGCTACTCCTACGAGCAGTACTTC. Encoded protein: CASSLTGGYSYEQYF.